This T cell receptor beta chain was sequenced for a study of cytomegalovirus exposure and HLA in healthy donors. While unrecorded immune exposures were likely, the donors were nominally healthy when sampled. This clone was seen a few times. Its antigen is unidentified. Notes on the study in general: Accurate predictions that matched the HLA-A and HLA-B alleles of most subjects were reportedly made from TCR beta sequences.

The V end lost 0 bases, the J end lost 7 bases, and 12 bases lay between the germline ends. This CDR3 has 14 residues. The V gene's germline CDR1 is KGHSH and CDR2 LQKENI. PCR primers comprised 60 Vbeta and 13 Jbeta primers. Sequencing was performed with immunoSEQ multiplex PCR; in TCRdb, only in-frame clones are kept and a portion is missing. The sample lists 80,000 to 100,000 clones; about 81% were seen once. The receptor was isolated from a man aged 35 to 55 in good health and CMV-seronegative. The sequencing sample was made of PBMCs. The chain is built from TRBV18 and TRBJ1-2; TRBD1 might be the D (5 bases). DNA for the CDR3: TGTGCCAGCTCACCACCGGTTAGGGGTTTTGGCTACACCTTC. Translation: CASSPPVRGFGYTF.